The clone carrying this T cell receptor (beta chain) was observed a handful of times. Its antigen is still unknown. This entry belongs to a study of Graves' ophthalmopathy and Graves' hyperthyroidism. In the study overall: No progression to ophthalmopathy over 18 months defined stable hyperthyroidism. Whole-study findings and limits: Sensitivity of 87.88% and specificity of almost 83% were achieved when a 13-signature model separated ophthalmopathy from stable hyperthyroidism.

Scientists amplified the TCR beta CDR3 regions from RNA transcripts. In the first round, RT-PCR was carried out with HTBI primers, and a multiplex PCR formed the second round. TCRdb fed the multiplex PCR reads into MiXCR, producing one record per CDR3 protein. The sample contains 450,000 to 600,000 distinct CDR3 sequences, 35% to 45% of which appear only once. J lost 0 bases, V lost 4 bases, and 2 bases had no gene match. The germline gives CDR1 SNHLY, CDR2 FYNNEI. This CDR3 spans 15 amino acids. Orbital computed tomography and thyroid ultrasound, along with TRAb, serum thyroxine and clinical symptoms, underpinned diagnosis.

Source material: peripheral blood or thyroid tissue (not recorded which). The gene calls are TRBV2 and TRBJ2-3, with 9 bases matching TRBD1. The sequence derives from an adult man with Graves' hyperthyroidism. Here the CDR3 reads CASSGDRVSTDTQYF. Written as DNA, the CDR3 is TGTGCCAGCAGTGGGGACAGGGTGAGCACAGATACGCAGTATTTT.